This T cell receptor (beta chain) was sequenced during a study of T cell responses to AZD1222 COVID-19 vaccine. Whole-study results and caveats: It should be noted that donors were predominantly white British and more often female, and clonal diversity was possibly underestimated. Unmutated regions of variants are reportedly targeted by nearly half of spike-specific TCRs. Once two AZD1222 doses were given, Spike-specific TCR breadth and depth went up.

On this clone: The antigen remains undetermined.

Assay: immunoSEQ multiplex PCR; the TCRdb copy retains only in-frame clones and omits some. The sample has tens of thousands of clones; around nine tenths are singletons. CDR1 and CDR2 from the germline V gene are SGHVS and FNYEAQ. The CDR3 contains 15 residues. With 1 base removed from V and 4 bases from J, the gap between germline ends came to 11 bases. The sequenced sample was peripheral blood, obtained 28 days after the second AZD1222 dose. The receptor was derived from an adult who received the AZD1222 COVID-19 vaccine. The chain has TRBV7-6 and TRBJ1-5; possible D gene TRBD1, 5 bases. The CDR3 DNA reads TGTGCCAGCAGCTTAGGGGGGGGACCGAATCAGCCCCAGCATTTT. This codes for CASSLGGGPNQPQHF.